Listed below are T cell receptor beta chains from one sample, sequenced in a study of response to subunit inactivated influenza vaccine. TCRdb processed the RT-PCR reads anew with MiXCR; each CDR3 protein has one entry. The table shows hundreds of thousands of distinct CDR3 sequences, with around a sixth occurring only once. This sample comprised PBMCs from blood, obtained 11 to 12 days after vaccination. The receptor set was obtained from a man aged 45 to 65 who received an inactivated influenza vaccine. The CDR3 runs from the conserved cysteine through the conserved F or W. Fields, in order: J gene, V gene, clone size, CDR3 length, D gene, CDR3 protein, CDR3 DNA. A D gene is named only where the DNA matches it firmly. Clone size, where shown, is once, few, many, or a class for clones that have expanded.

TRBJ2-1 | TRBV12-3/TRBV12-4 | . | 15 | . | CASSLEPPGYNEQFF | TGTGCCAGCAGTTTAGAGCCCCCTGGGTACAATGAGCAGTTCTTC
TRBJ2-1 | TRBV7-2 | . | 14 | . | CASNQLAPKGEQFF | TGTGCCAGCAACCAGCTAGCGCCCAAGGGTGAGCAGTTCTTC
TRBJ2-2 | TRBV4-3 | few | 16 | . | CASSQDATANTGELFF | TGCGCCAGCAGCCAAGATGCCACGGCAAACACCGGGGAGCTGTTTTTT
TRBJ1-2 | TRBV7-2 | many | 13 | . | CASSLERSYGYTF | TGTGCCAGCAGCTTAGAACGGAGCTATGGCTACACCTTC
TRBJ2-2 | TRBV7-3 | . | 17 | TRBD2 | CASSFTQGLAQTGELFF | TGTGCCAGCAGCTTCACACAAGGACTAGCGCAGACCGGGGAGCTGTTTTTT
TRBJ1-1 | TRBV3-1 | . | 12 | . | CASRLGGTEAFF | TGTGCCAGCAGATTGGGGGGCACTGAAGCTTTCTTT
TRBJ2-7 | TRBV3-1 | many | 15 | . | CASSQFLQGSYEQYF | TGTGCCAGCAGCCAATTCTTGCAGGGGTCCTACGAGCAGTACTTC
TRBJ2-5 | TRBV10-3 | few | 16 | TRBD2 | CAISALAGTAKETQYF | TGTGCCATCTCGGCGCTAGCGGGAACAGCCAAAGAGACCCAGTACTTC
TRBJ2-1 | TRBV7-2 | many | 16 | . | CASFPTRLDLYNEQFF | TGTGCCAGCTTCCCAACCCGGCTGGACCTCTACAATGAGCAGTTCTTC
TRBJ2-3 | TRBV20-1 | . | 14 | . | CSATGLPQGDTQYF | TGCAGTGCTACCGGACTGCCCCAGGGAGATACGCAGTATTTT
TRBJ1-6 | TRBV11-2 | many | 15 | . | CASSLQANRNSPLHF | TGTGCCAGCAGCCTACAGGCTAATAGGAATTCACCCCTCCACTTT
TRBJ2-7 | TRBV5-4 | . | 13 | . | CASSPRLEYEQYF | TGTGCCAGCAGCCCCCGCCTAGAGTACGAGCAGTACTTC
TRBJ2-7 | TRBV4-3 | . | 15 | TRBD1 | CASSLGTEAYYEQYF | TGCGCCAGCAGCCTTGGGACAGAGGCGTATTACGAGCAGTACTTC
TRBJ1-2 | TRBV2 | few | 13 | TRBD1 | CASKPGQGDGYTF | TGTGCCAGCAAGCCGGGACAGGGAGATGGCTACACCTTC
TRBJ2-7 | TRBV6-5 | . | 15 | TRBD1 | CASSYTGTGGGEQYF | TGTGCCAGCAGTTACACCGGGACAGGGGGCGGGGAGCAGTACTTC
TRBJ2-5 | TRBV29-1 | . | 13 | TRBD2 | CSVSPSIAGPQYF | TGCAGCGTTTCCCCATCGATAGCGGGGCCCCAGTACTTC
TRBJ1-6 | TRBV12-3/TRBV12-4 | . | 15 | TRBD1 | CATSLRQGNTSPLHF | TGTGCCACCAGTTTAAGACAGGGCAACACCTCACCCCTCCACTTT
TRBJ2-7 | TRBV7-2 | few | 14 | . | CASSYGNTAYEQYF | TGTGCCAGCAGCTACGGGAACACCGCCTACGAGCAGTACTTC
TRBJ2-1 | TRBV2 | . | 15 | TRBD2 | CASRDTSGRANEQFF | TGTGCCAGCAGGGATACTAGCGGGAGGGCGAATGAGCAGTTCTTC
TRBJ2-5 | TRBV29-1 | few | 13 | TRBD1 | CSVRGQNQETQYF | TGCAGCGTTAGGGGACAGAACCAAGAGACCCAGTACTTC
TRBJ2-5 | TRBV15 | many | 14 | TRBD2 | CATGLAGGSETQYF | TGTGCCACCGGGCTAGCGGGGGGATCGGAGACCCAGTACTTC
TRBJ2-1 | TRBV20-1 | . | 16 | . | CSARGLGSYSYNEQFF | TGCAGTGCTAGAGGTCTTGGTAGCTACTCCTACAATGAGCAGTTCTTC
TRBJ2-1 | TRBV5-1 | few | 14 | . | CASNGGSSYNEQFF | TGCGCCAGCAATGGGGGGAGCTCCTACAATGAGCAGTTCTTC
TRBJ1-2 | TRBV6-2/TRBV6-3 | . | 15 | TRBD1 | CASRTGGAGDYGYTF | TGTGCCAGCAGGACAGGGGGCGCGGGAGACTATGGCTACACCTTC
TRBJ2-5 | TRBV9 | . | 15 | . | CASSALDTRRETQYF | TGTGCCAGCAGCGCTCTCGATACCCGGCGGGAGACCCAGTACTTC
TRBJ2-7 | TRBV18 | . | 13 | . | CASSAGSAVEQYF | TGTGCCAGCTCAGCTGGCTCCGCTGTGGAGCAGTACTTC
TRBJ1-2 | TRBV10-3 | few | 13 | TRBD1 | CAIKGQGGYGYTF | TGTGCCATCAAGGGACAGGGCGGCTATGGCTACACCTTC
TRBJ1-5 | TRBV12-3/TRBV12-4 | . | 14 | . | CASSPAGLPQPQHF | TGTGCCAGCAGCCCGGCAGGGCTGCCACAGCCCCAGCATTTT
TRBJ1-5 | TRBV7-2 | few | 15 | . | CASSLIGNSNQPQHF | TGTGCCAGCAGCCTCATTGGTAATAGCAATCAGCCCCAGCATTTT
TRBJ2-1 | TRBV20-1 | . | 13 | . | CSASSRGRNEQFF | TGCAGTGCTAGTAGTCGGGGACGTAATGAGCAGTTCTTC
TRBJ2-7 | TRBV10-3 | . | 14 | TRBD1 | CASPIPGQGYEQYF | TGTGCCAGCCCCATCCCCGGACAGGGCTACGAGCAGTACTTC
TRBJ2-7 | TRBV28 | few | 13 | TRBD2 | CASRHGTTYEQYF | TGTGCCAGCAGACACGGGACTACCTACGAGCAGTACTTC
TRBJ2-5 | TRBV7-2 | many | 15 | . | CASSQAGTRQETQYF | TGTGCCAGCAGCCAGGCCGGGACGAGGCAAGAGACCCAGTACTTC
TRBJ2-5 | TRBV29-1 | few | 12 | . | CSVEGSQETQYF | TGCAGCGTTGAAGGCAGCCAAGAGACCCAGTACTTC
TRBJ1-5 | TRBV10-2 | . | 15 | TRBD1 | CASSVTGGGNQPQHF | TGCGCCAGCAGTGTTACAGGGGGGGGCAATCAGCCCCAGCATTTT
TRBJ2-2 | TRBV15 | . | 15 | . | CATSRAVLGTGELFF | TGTGCCACCAGCAGAGCGGTTCTTGGCACCGGGGAGCTGTTTTTT
TRBJ1-4 | TRBV18 | once | 16 | TRBD1 | CASGTGTGPPWEKLFF | TGTGCCAGCGGTACCGGGACAGGGCCTCCGTGGGAAAAACTGTTTTTT
TRBJ1-3 | TRBV12-3/TRBV12-4 | few | 12 | . | CASSLLGDTIYF | TGTGCCAGCAGTTTACTGGGGGACACCATATATTTT
TRBJ1-1 | TRBV20-1 | few | 14 | . | CSARGERRGTEAFF | TGCAGTGCTAGAGGCGAACGGCGGGGCACTGAAGCTTTCTTT
TRBJ1-1 | TRBV4-2 | few | 14 | . | CASSPENWGTEAFF | TGTGCCAGCAGCCCCGAAAACTGGGGGACTGAAGCTTTCTTT
TRBJ2-5 | TRBV20-1 | . | 15 | . | CSASNAASVKETQYF | TGCAGTGCTAGTAACGCAGCTAGTGTAAAAGAGACCCAGTACTTC
TRBJ1-5 | TRBV28 | few | 14 | . | CASSTMTGPGAQHF | TGTGCCAGCAGTACGATGACAGGCCCCGGAGCCCAGCATTTT
TRBJ1-1 | TRBV6-2/TRBV6-3 | few | 17 | TRBD1 | CASSYVRDRALNTEAFF | TGTGCCAGCAGTTACGTACGGGACAGGGCCCTGAACACTGAAGCTTTCTTT
TRBJ2-5 | TRBV4-2 | . | 14 | . | CASSQGNSQETQYF | TGTGCCAGCAGCCAAGGGAACAGCCAAGAGACCCAGTACTTC
TRBJ2-1 | TRBV12-3/TRBV12-4 | many | 15 | TRBD1 | CASSPPTGAYNEQFF | TGTGCCAGCAGCCCCCCGACAGGGGCCTACAATGAGCAGTTCTTC
TRBJ1-1 | TRBV6-2/TRBV6-3 | . | 12 | . | CASGSRKTEAFF | TGTGCCAGCGGCTCAAGGAAGACTGAAGCTTTCTTT
TRBJ1-4 | TRBV12-3/TRBV12-4 | . | 14 | . | CASSLQGIREKLFF | TGTGCCAGCAGTTTACAGGGCATACGTGAAAAACTGTTTTTT
TRBJ2-1 | TRBV27 | . | 13 | . | CASSFATGREQFF | TGTGCCAGCAGTTTCGCTACAGGGCGCGAGCAGTTCTTC
TRBJ2-1 | TRBV21-1 | . | 21 | . | CASSKERVLAGGPRPGNEQFF | TGTGCCAGCAGCAAAGAGAGGGTACTAGCGGGAGGGCCAAGGCCGGGGAATGAGCAGTTCTTC
TRBJ1-2 | TRBV20-1 | . | 13 | . | CSARDPGNYGYTF | TGCAGTGCTAGAGATCCGGGGAACTATGGCTACACCTTC
TRBJ2-3 | TRBV28 | . | 19 | TRBD2 | CASSLRRGLAGGLPDTQYF | TGTGCCAGCAGTTTAAGGCGGGGACTAGCGGGAGGTTTGCCAGATACGCAGTATTTT
TRBJ2-6 | TRBV28 | few | 15 | . | CASSPLGKGANVLTF | TGTGCCAGCAGCCCCCTGGGGAAGGGGGCCAACGTCCTGACTTTC